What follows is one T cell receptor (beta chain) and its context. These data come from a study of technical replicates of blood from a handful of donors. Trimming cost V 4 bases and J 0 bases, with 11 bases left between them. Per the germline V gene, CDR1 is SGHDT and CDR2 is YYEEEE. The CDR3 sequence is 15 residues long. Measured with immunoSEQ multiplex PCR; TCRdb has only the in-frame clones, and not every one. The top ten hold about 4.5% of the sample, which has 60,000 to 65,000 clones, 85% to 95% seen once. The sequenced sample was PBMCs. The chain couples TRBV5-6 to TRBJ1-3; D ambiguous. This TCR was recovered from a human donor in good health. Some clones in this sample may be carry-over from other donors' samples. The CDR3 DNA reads TGTGCCAGCAGCGGCCCGGGGAGCTCTGGAAACACCATATATTTT. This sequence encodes CASSGPGSSGNTIYF. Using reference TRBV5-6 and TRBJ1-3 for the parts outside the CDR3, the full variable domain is DAGVTQSPTHLIKTRGQQVTLRCSPKSGHDTVSWYQQALGQGPQFIFQYYEEEERQRGNFPDRFSGHQFPNYSSELNVNALLLGDSALYLCASSGPGSSGNTIYFGEGSWLTVV.